The 15 T cell receptor beta chains given below trace back to one sample, sequenced in a study of blood T cells in healthy people across ages. The second PCR ran roughly 6 to 11 cycles with a sample-barcoded 5' primer and J-beta primers. TCRdb fed the 5' RACE reads into MiXCR, producing one record per CDR3 protein. The sample includes some 670,000 distinct CDR3 sequences, 52% of them seen just once. Sequenced input: blood. Receptors were obtained from a woman aged 80 or older in good health.

Only one count was recorded for this clonotype. J is TRBJ2-7 and V is TRBV28; a possible D gene is TRBD2 (5 bases). From germline, CDR1 is MDHEN and CDR2 SYDVKM. V dropped 3 bases and J dropped 0 bases, with 12 bases sitting between them. The CDR3 extends over 15 amino acids. The DNA of the CDR3 is TGTGCCAGCAGTTTTGGCGGGTCCCTCTCCTACGAGCAGTACTTC. Encoded protein: CASSFGGSLSYEQYF. Full variable domain (rest looked up from reference TRBV28 and TRBJ2-7): DVKVTQSSRYLVKRTGEKVFLECVQDMDHENMFWYRQDPGLGLRLIYFSYDVKMKEKGDIPEGYSVSREKKERFSLILESASTNQTSMYLCASSFGGSLSYEQYFGPGTRLTVT.

The chain links TRBV7-3 to TRBJ1-1; the match to TRBD1 covers 7 bases. With V trimmed by 8 bases and J by 0 bases, 6 bases remained unmatched. This CDR3 comprises 14 residues. Germline CDR1 and CDR2: SGHTA and FQGTGA. CDR3 in amino acids: CASGQTGMNTEAFF. CDR3 DNA: TGTGCCAGCGGACAGACAGGGATGAACACTGAAGCTTTCTTT.

J is TRBJ2-3 and V is TRBV29-1; 10 positions agree with TRBD2. V gave up 4 bases and J gave up 2 bases; unmatched junction bases: 3. CDR3 length: 14 amino acids. The V gene's germline CDR1 is SQVTM and CDR2 ANQGSEA. The DNA of the CDR3 is TGCAGCGTTGGAACTAGCGGGGCCACAGATACGCAGTATTTT. Protein sequence: CSVGTSGATDTQYF.

This clonotype has only a few counts. A much larger clone is a single base away; this may be a read error. The rearrangement uses TRBV5-1 and TRBJ2-1; TRBD1 matches 7 bases. V dropped 3 bases and J dropped 3; count of bases not matched to a gene: 6. CDR3 length: 15 amino acids. CDR1 and CDR2 (germline): SGHRS, YFSETQ. This CDR3 reads CASSWGQSGYNEQFF. In DNA, the CDR3 is TGCGCCAGCAGCTGGGGACAGTCTGGCTACAATGAGCAGTTCTTC.

The table lists this clonotype with a few counts. At one end, the junction sequence differs from germline, possibly due to a read error. The V gene is TRBV7-9, the J gene TRBJ2-1, with D tentatively TRBD1 (5 bases). In germline, CDR1 is SEHNR, CDR2 FQNEAQ (reference sequence). The CDR3 length is 16 residues. The CDR3 DNA follows: TGTGCCGGCAGCTTATTTAACCAATTTCAGGGCTCAGGGCAGTTCTTC. This codes for CAGSLFNQFQGSGQFF.

Comment on this clonotype: A much more abundant neighbour one base away suggests this may be a read error. The gene calls are TRBV4-1 and TRBJ1-4; 7 nucleotides agree with TRBD1. CDR3 length: 13 amino acids. Germline CDR1 reads MGHRA; CDR2 reads YSYEKL. DNA of the CDR3: TGCACCAGCAGGGGACAGCTTTATGAAAAACTGTTTTTT. Protein: CTSRGQLYEKLFF.

Only a few counts were recorded for this clonotype. The rearrangement uses TRBV12-3 or TRBV12-4 and TRBJ1-5; D is undetermined. This CDR3 has 14 amino acids. Trimming took off 4 bases at V and 6 bases at J, with 13 bases between the two ends. The CDR3 region is CASSWLAGGQPQHF. DNA of the CDR3: TGTGCCAGCAGTTGGCTGGCAGGTGGTCAGCCCCAGCATTTT.

The V gene is TRBV9, the J gene TRBJ2-2, with no clear D. Germline-derived CDR1 and CDR2 are SGDLS and YYNGEE. The V and J ends lost 0 bases and 3 bases respectively, with 3 bases between them. This CDR3 is built from 13 residues. The CDR3 bases are TGTGCCAGCAGCGTAGTGGACACCGGGGAGCTGTTTTTT. Translating it yields CASSVVDTGELFF.

V gene TRBV29-1 combines with J gene TRBJ2-7, with 9 bases lining up with TRBD1. The CDR3 consists of 16 residues. Looked up from germline, CDR1 is SQVTM and CDR2 is ANQGSEA. V shed 4 bases, J shed 0 bases, and the junction held 10 bases outside the gene matches. CDR3 sequence reads: CSVASGQGRNSYEQYF. The CDR3 DNA reads as TGCAGCGTTGCCTCCGGACAGGGGCGGAACTCCTACGAGCAGTACTTC.

This clonotype has ten or more counts. The rearrangement links TRBV3-1 to TRBJ1-1, with D unclear. CDR3 size: 11 residues. CDR1 LGHDT and CDR2 YNNKEL come from the germline V gene (reference sequence). V gave up 0 bases and J gave up 8 bases, with 4 bases separating them. CDR3 in amino acids: CASSQDWEAFF. As DNA, the CDR3 is TGTGCCAGCAGCCAAGACTGGGAAGCTTTCTTT.

The chain uses TRBV7-9 and TRBJ2-7; 7 nucleotides align to TRBD1. Germline V gives CDR1 SEHNR, CDR2 FQNEAQ (reference sequence). The V and J ends lost 8 bases and 3 bases, in that order; junction bases with no gene match: 4. The CDR3 runs to 12 residues. The CDR3, as DNA: TGTGCCAGCGGGACAGCCCTCTACGAGCAGTACTTC. Amino acid sequence: CASGTALYEQYF.

The chain recombines TRBV7-9 with TRBJ1-1; D not certain. Germline CDR1 is SEHNR and CDR2 is FQNEAQ (reference sequence). This CDR3 comprises 13 residues. With 6 bases removed from V and 1 base from J, the gap between germline ends came to 9 bases. The CDR3, as DNA: TGTGCCAGCAGTTTGATCCAGAACACTGAAGCTTTCTTT. It encodes CASSLIQNTEAFF. Combining the CDR3 with reference TRBV7-9 and TRBJ1-1 gives the whole variable domain DTGVSQNPRHKITKRGQNVTFRCDPISEHNRLYWYRQTLGQGPEFLTYFQNEAQLEKSRLLSDRFSAERPKGSFSTLEIQRTEQGDSAMYLCASSLIQNTEAFFGQGTRLTVV.

This chain links TRBV10-3 with TRBJ1-1, with 10 bases identical to TRBD1. The V segment lost 7 bases and the J segment 6 bases; nucleotides outside the gene matches: 14. The germline CDR1 and CDR2 sequences are ENHRY and SYGVKD. The CDR3 loop spans 16 amino acids. CDR3 sequence (DNA): TGTGCCATCAATGACCGGGACAGGGGTTACGCCGCTGAAGCTTTCTTT. This encodes CAINDRDRGYAAEAFF.

This clonotype was counted many times. The V gene is TRBV21-1, the J gene TRBJ1-6. TRBV21-1 is a recognized pseudogene. The CDR3 contains 14 residues. The CDR3 sequence: CASSKNPYNSPLHF. DNA for the CDR3: TGTGCCAGCAGCAAAAATCCTTATAATTCACCCCTCCACTTT.

The sample holds many counts of this clonotype. V and J are TRBV25-1 and TRBJ2-3, with unresolved D. The V end was cut by 4 bases, the J end by 2 bases, with 4 bases between. Germline CDR1 and CDR2: MGHDK and SYGVNS. This CDR3 spans 12 amino acids. Here the CDR3 reads CASSGLTDTQYF. The CDR3 nucleotides are TGTGCCAGCAGTGGTCTCACAGATACGCAGTATTTT.